Following are 3 T cell receptor beta chains from one sample sequenced in a study of blood T cell repertoires in COVID-19. Clones were read by immunoSEQ multiplex PCR, and TCRdb kept only the in-frame ones, dropping some. This repertoire shows about 86,000 clones, more than 75% found once; its top ten account for roughly 1.2%. The sample comprised peripheral blood. The origin of the receptors is a human donor in a cohort sampled during active COVID-19.

This chain uses TRBV9 with TRBJ2-3; 11 nucleotides match TRBD2. CDR1 and CDR2 (germline): SGDLS, YYNGEE. This CDR3 has 16 amino acids. J was trimmed by 3 bases and V by 4 bases; bases with no gene match: 7. CDR3 sequence: CASSRLAGGETDTQYF. The CDR3 nucleotides are TGTGCCAGCAGCCGTCTAGCGGGAGGTGAGACAGATACGCAGTATTTT.

The chain has TRBV5-1 and TRBJ1-1; TRBD1 aligns across 11 bases. With 5 bases clipped from V and 6 bases from J, the junction kept 6 bases outside the gene matches. Germline loops: CDR1 SGHRS, CDR2 YFSETQ. This CDR3 has 14 residues. For the CDR3, the DNA is TGCGCCAGCAGTGTGGGACAGGGGGAGTCTGAAGCTTTCTTT. Translated: CASSVGQGESEAFF.

This chain connects TRBV3-1 (or the pseudogene TRBV3-2) to TRBJ2-7, with D possibly being TRBD2 (5 bases). The V gene's germline CDR1 is LGHDT and CDR2 YNNKEL (reference sequence). CDR3 length equals 16 residues. The germline V and J ends were trimmed by 3 bases and 4 bases, with 19 bases remaining between them. CDR3 nucleotides: TGTGCCAGCAGCCACCACGGACGACCGGAGGCGTACGAGCAGTACTTC. Protein: CASSHHGRPEAYEQYF.